The 32 T cell receptor beta chains presented below share a single source sample, sequenced in a study of blood T cell repertoires in COVID-19. Here immunoSEQ multiplex PCR was the method, and the copy in TCRdb shows in-frame clones only, minus some. The sample lists over 250,000 clones; roughly nine tenths were seen once. The sequenced material came from PBMCs or T cells enriched from blood (not recorded which). These receptors originate from a woman aged 50 to 60 who had recovered from COVID-19.

J is TRBJ1-2 and V is TRBV7-2; TRBD1 aligns across 7 bases. This CDR3 region has 16 residues. Germline CDR1 is SGHTA and CDR2 is FQGNSA. Trimming at V came to 1 base and at J to 8 bases, leaving 13 bases not matched to a gene. The CDR3 protein is CASSLVDRLHFRGYTF. The CDR3, as DNA: TGTGCCAGCAGCTTAGTGGACAGGCTTCACTTTCGCGGCTACACCTTC.

The V and J genes are TRBV28 and TRBJ2-7; 11 bases are a match to TRBD2. The V gene's germline CDR1 is MDHEN and CDR2 SYDVKM. The CDR3 runs to 14 residues. V shed 6 bases and J 7 bases; nucleotides not matched to a gene: 8. CDR3 residues: CASRLGLAGPEQYF. The CDR3 nucleotides are TGTGCCAGCAGGCTAGGACTAGCGGGTCCGGAGCAGTACTTC.

The rearrangement uses TRBV28 and TRBJ2-1, with TRBD1 identical over 8 bases. The CDR3 is made up of 18 amino acids. The germline CDR1 and CDR2 sequences are MDHEN and SYDVKM. Losses at the gene ends were 7 bases for V and 0 bases for J; bases not matched to a gene: 14. CDR3 region: CASTSGQASLSSYNEQFF. CDR3 nucleotide sequence: TGTGCCAGCACCTCGGGACAGGCTTCCTTAAGCTCCTACAATGAGCAGTTCTTC.

This chain's CDR3 is CASSRNKNTEAFF. The CDR3 bases are TGTGCCAGCAGCAGAAACAAGAACACTGAAGCTTTCTTT. V gene TRBV28 combines with J gene TRBJ1-1, with D uncertain. The germline gives CDR1 MDHEN, CDR2 SYDVKM. The CDR3 contains 13 residues. V gave up 6 bases and J gave up 1 base, with 9 bases separating them.

CDR3 protein: CASSYRKAGGLTGELFF. DNA of the CDR3: TGTGCCAGCAGTTACCGCAAAGCGGGAGGCTTGACCGGGGAGCTGTTTTTT. V gene TRBV28 combines with J gene TRBJ2-2; 9 positions agree with TRBD2. Germline lookup yields CDR1 MDHEN and CDR2 SYDVKM. This CDR3 spans 17 amino acids. Trimming removed 4 bases from V and 5 bases from J; junction bases left unmatched: 11. Combining the CDR3 with reference TRBV28 and TRBJ2-2 gives the whole variable domain DVKVTQSSRYLVKRTGEKVFLECVQDMDHENMFWYRQDPGLGLRLIYFSYDVKMKEKGDIPEGYSVSREKKERFSLILESASTNQTSMYLCASSYRKAGGLTGELFFGEGSRLTVL.

V gene TRBV5-1 combines with J gene TRBJ1-6, with 11 bases aligning to TRBD1. This CDR3 spans 16 amino acids. The germline V gene encodes CDR1 SGHRS and CDR2 YFSETQ. The trim removed 0 bases at V and 9 bases at J, leaving 5 bases unmatched. CDR3 DNA: TGCGCCAGCAGCTTGGACGGACAGGGGGCGCTTTCACCCCTCCACTTT. Encoded protein: CASSLDGQGALSPLHF.

The rearrangement links TRBV10-3 to TRBJ2-7; 9 bases fit TRBD1. This CDR3 is 14 amino acids long. Trimming at V came to 10 bases and at J to 6 bases, leaving 13 bases not matched to a gene. Germline CDR1 ENHRY, CDR2 SYGVKD. The chain's CDR3 is CATATGTGSVEQYF. The CDR3 bases are TGTGCCACCGCAACCGGGACAGGGTCGGTCGAGCAGTACTTC.

The chain joins TRBV6-1 to TRBJ2-2; unclear D gene. Trimming shortened V by 2 bases and J by 6 bases, and 13 bases separated the two germline ends. Germline-derived CDR1 and CDR2 are MNHNS and SASEGT. The CDR3 covers 15 residues. The CDR3 DNA reads as TGTGCCAGCAGTGAACTAAAAACCCCACCCGGGGAGCTGTTTTTT. Its translation: CASSELKTPPGELFF.

This chain uses TRBV5-4 with TRBJ1-1; 7 nucleotides match TRBD1. V was clipped by 5 bases and J by 1 base; unmatched bases: 14. CDR3 length: 17 residues. Germline V gene data show CDR1 as SGHNT and CDR2 as YYREEE (reference sequence). Here the CDR3 reads CASSRSLFGTENTEAFF. The CDR3 DNA reads TGTGCCAGCAGTCGGAGCCTATTCGGGACAGAGAACACTGAAGCTTTCTTT.

A few counts support this clone. Different DNA sequences within this sample yield the same CDR3. The chain combines TRBV28 with TRBJ1-5, with 10 bases that match TRBD1. The CDR3 has 15 residues. The germline gives CDR1 MDHEN, CDR2 SYDVKM. V was pared by 6 bases and J by 3 bases, with 5 bases of the junction left unmatched. The CDR3 loop is CASREGQGNNQPQHF. DNA for the CDR3: TGTGCCAGCAGGGAGGGACAGGGGAACAATCAGCCCCAGCATTTT.

The rearrangement links TRBV30 to TRBJ1-1; D possibly corresponds to TRBD1 (5 bases). The germline gives CDR1 GTSNPN, CDR2 SVGIG (reference sequence). V was shortened by 2 bases and J by 10 bases, with 20 bases between the two germline ends. The CDR3 loop spans 14 amino acids. The CDR3 protein is CAWSSGHSGETAFF. The CDR3, as DNA: TGTGCCTGGAGTAGCGGACACTCGGGGGAGACAGCTTTCTTT.

The DNA of the CDR3 is TGTGCCAGCAGTTTCTGGGGGCAACAAGAGACCCAGTACTTC. Protein sequence: CASSFWGQQETQYF. V usage is TRBV28 and J usage is TRBJ2-5; D may be TRBD1 (6 bases). The CDR3 runs to 14 residues. V was pared by 3 bases and J by 2 bases, with 10 bases between. The germline V gene encodes CDR1 MDHEN and CDR2 SYDVKM.

The chain uses TRBV28 and TRBJ1-5; the match to TRBD1 covers 7 bases. The germline V gene has CDR1 MDHEN and CDR2 SYDVKM. V shed 6 bases and J 3 bases; nucleotides not matched to a gene: 8. The CDR3 runs to 15 residues. The CDR3 nucleotides are TGTGCCAGCAGCATATCGGGACAGTACAATCAGCCCCAGCATTTT. Protein: CASSISGQYNQPQHF.

The V gene is TRBV28, the J gene TRBJ1-4, with D perhaps TRBD1 (6 bases). This CDR3 comprises 15 residues. The V and J ends lost 6 bases and 0 bases respectively, with 11 bases between them. Germline V gene lookup returns CDR1 MDHEN and CDR2 SYDVKM. The CDR3 spells CASSKQGSTNEKLFF. The CDR3 coding sequence is TGTGCCAGCAGCAAACAGGGCTCAACTAATGAAAAACTGTTTTTT.

This chain joins TRBV3-1 (or the pseudogene TRBV3-2) and TRBJ2-7, with a possible D match to TRBD1 (6 bases). Germline values: CDR1 LGHDT, CDR2 YNNKEL (reference sequence). The CDR3 totals 12 residues. Trimming removed 4 bases from V and 4 bases from J, with 8 bases in between. The CDR3 sequence is CASSPDRYEQYF. The CDR3 DNA follows: TGTGCCAGCAGCCCGGACAGATACGAGCAGTACTTC.

The chain links TRBV12-2 to TRBJ1-1. TRBV12-2 is described as a pseudogene. The CDR3 runs to 14 residues. The CDR3 is CASRRGGGFAEAFF. For the CDR3, the DNA is TGTGCAAGTCGCCGCGGGGGAGGGTTCGCTGAAGCTTTCTTT.

The CDR3 here is CASSQRDRVYEQYF. In DNA form, the CDR3 reads TGTGCCAGCAGCCAACGGGACAGGGTATACGAGCAGTACTTC. This sequence joins TRBV4-2 and TRBJ2-7, with TRBD1 matching over 9 bases. Germline V gene sequence: CDR1 LGHNA, CDR2 YNFKEQ. The trim removed 2 bases at V and 4 bases at J, leaving 3 bases unmatched. The CDR3 has 14 amino acids.

The rearrangement uses TRBV7-2 and TRBJ1-3; D may be TRBD1 (6 bases). CDR3 size: 16 residues. From germline, CDR1 is SGHTA and CDR2 FQGNSA. Trimming cost V 1 base and J 4 bases, with 14 bases left between them. CDR3 nucleotides: TGTGCCAGCAGCTTAGGAGCAGGGGCCGCCGGAAACACCATATATTTT. Translated, it gives CASSLGAGAAGNTIYF. The variable domain in full, completed from reference TRBV7-2 and TRBJ1-3, reads GAGVSQSPSNKVTEKGKDVELRCDPISGHTALYWYRQSLGQGLEFLIYFQGNSAPDKSGLPSDRFSAERTGGSVSTLTIQRTQQEDSAVYLCASSLGAGAAGNTIYFGEGSWLTVV.

The chain employs TRBV11-3 and TRBJ1-2; TRBD1 matches at 7 bases. V dropped 3 bases and J dropped 6; count of bases not matched to a gene: 1. Germline V lookup: CDR1 SGHNT, CDR2 YENEEA. The CDR3 runs 12 residues. The CDR3 DNA is TGTGCCAGCAGCTTCGGGACAGATGGCTACACCTTC. Amino acids: CASSFGTDGYTF.

This clone has just a few counts. The chain combines TRBV28 with TRBJ1-2, with a weak D call TRBD1 (6 bases). CDR1 and CDR2 (germline): MDHEN, SYDVKM. V shed 5 bases and J shed 5 bases, with 18 bases lying between them. This CDR3 is 15 amino acids long. The CDR3 DNA follows: TGTGCCAGCAGTCCCCAACAGGGTAATGTGTATGGCTACACCTTC. The encoded protein is CASSPQQGNVYGYTF.

This chain links TRBV2 with TRBJ1-5, with unresolved D. The ends were cut back, 5 bases at V and 1 base at J, with 15 bases in the middle. The germline CDR1 and CDR2 sequences are SNHLY and FYNNEI. The CDR3 contains 16 residues. CDR3 protein: CASSPPRSNSNQPQHF. CDR3 coding DNA: TGTGCCAGCAGTCCGCCCCGCAGTAACAGCAATCAGCCCCAGCATTTT.

This chain connects TRBV18 to TRBJ2-2; D gene uncertain. V lost 3 bases and J 3 bases, leaving 14 bases between the germline ends. Germline values: CDR1 KGHSH, CDR2 LQKENI. The CDR3 contains 16 residues. In nucleotides, the CDR3 is TGTGCCAGCTCACCCACGGCAGGAACATACACCGGGGAGCTGTTTTTT. Translated: CASSPTAGTYTGELFF.

CDR3 protein: CASSEAAQETQYF. For the CDR3, the DNA is TGTGCCAGCAGTGAGGCGGCCCAAGAGACCCAGTACTTC. The chain uses TRBV2 and TRBJ2-5; the D is unclear. CDR1 is SNHLY and CDR2 is FYNNEI in the germline V gene. This CDR3 region has 13 residues. Trimming took 3 bases from V and 1 from J, leaving 6 bases between them.

The chain joins TRBV28 to TRBJ1-1; 8 bases are a match to TRBD1. This CDR3 region has 14 residues. The V gene's germline CDR1 is MDHEN and CDR2 SYDVKM. Losses at the gene ends were 6 bases for V and 4 bases for J; bases not matched to a gene: 7. The CDR3 sequence: CASRSGGEITEAFF. CDR3 sequence (DNA): TGTGCCAGCAGATCAGGGGGCGAGATCACTGAAGCTTTCTTT.

The chain couples TRBV5-1 to TRBJ2-1, with TRBD2 matching 11 bases. The germline V gene encodes CDR1 SGHRS and CDR2 YFSETQ. The CDR3 runs to 15 residues. The junction had 0 bases not matched to a gene; V was cut back by 2 bases and J by 2 bases. CDR3 sequence: CASSLLAGAYNEQFF. DNA of the CDR3: TGCGCCAGCAGCTTACTAGCGGGAGCCTACAATGAGCAGTTCTTC.

The V call is TRBV2, the J call TRBJ2-2, with 14 nucleotides matching TRBD2. The CDR3 extends over 18 amino acids. Germline lookup yields CDR1 SNHLY and CDR2 FYNNEI. V was clipped by 8 bases and J by 5 bases; unmatched bases: 13. CDR3 sequence reads: CASGDGLAGGSRTGELFF. The CDR3, as DNA: TGTGCCAGCGGGGACGGACTAGCGGGAGGAAGTAGGACCGGGGAGCTGTTTTTT.

This clone was picked up a small number of times. This sequence joins TRBV9 and TRBJ1-6; a possible D gene is TRBD1 (5 bases). Germline V gene sequence: CDR1 SGDLS, CDR2 YYNGEE. The CDR3 is 16 amino acids. Trimming stripped 0 bases from V and 4 bases from J, with 11 bases between. DNA of the CDR3: TGTGCCAGCAGCGTAGGGCCACAGGTTTATAATTCACCCCTCCACTTT. This codes for CASSVGPQVYNSPLHF. The whole variable domain, remainder taken from reference TRBV9 and TRBJ1-6, is DSGVTQTPKHLITATGQRVTLRCSPRSGDLSVYWYQQSLDQGLQFLIQYYNGEERAKGNILERFSAQQFPDLHSELNLSSLELGDSALYFCASSVGPQVYNSPLHFGNGTRLTVT.

This clone was counted a single time. This sequence joins TRBV9 and TRBJ2-6, with TRBD1 matching 8 bases. This CDR3 region has 18 residues. J was trimmed by 1 base and V by 1 base; bases with no gene match: 7. CDR1 is SGDLS, CDR2 YYNGEE, per germline. This chain's CDR3 is CASSVQGAVSSGANVLTF. The DNA of the CDR3 is TGTGCCAGCAGCGTACAGGGGGCCGTGTCTTCTGGGGCCAACGTCCTGACTTTC. The variable domain in full, completed from reference TRBV9 and TRBJ2-6, reads DSGVTQTPKHLITATGQRVTLRCSPRSGDLSVYWYQQSLDQGLQFLIQYYNGEERAKGNILERFSAQQFPDLHSELNLSSLELGDSALYFCASSVQGAVSSGANVLTFGAGSRLTVL.

The chain employs TRBV6-2 or TRBV6-3 and TRBJ2-5, with 12 positions matching TRBD2. The V gene end was trimmed by 2 bases and the J gene end by 4 bases; junction bases not matched to a gene: 2. The CDR3 contains 15 residues. Germline CDR1 reads MNHEY; CDR2 reads SVGEGT. The CDR3 region has the DNA TGTGCCAGCAGTTACGGGGGACTAGCGGGAGAGACCCAGTACTTC. Its protein is CASSYGGLAGETQYF.

The rearrangement joins TRBV28 to TRBJ2-7; 10 bases match TRBD2. This CDR3 is built from 13 residues. CDR1 is MDHEN and CDR2 is SYDVKM in the germline V gene. V lost 7 bases, J lost 7 bases, and 7 bases stayed unmatched. As DNA, the CDR3 is TGTGCCAGCACCCTAGCGGGAGTCAAAGAGCAGTACTTC. Translating gives CASTLAGVKEQYF.

The chain recombines TRBV11-3 with TRBJ2-2; perhaps TRBD1 as D (7 bases). Trimming pared 1 base from V and 4 bases from J, leaving 16 bases between. The germline CDR1 and CDR2 sequences are SGHNT and YENEEA. The CDR3 sequence is 17 residues long. The CDR3 nucleotides read TGTGCCAGCAGCTTAGGGACAGGACTACCAGGCACCGGGGAGCTGTTTTTT. This gives the protein CASSLGTGLPGTGELFF.

The chain recombines TRBV2 with TRBJ1-1; maybe TRBD1 (6 bases). Germline CDR1 and CDR2: SNHLY and FYNNEI. This CDR3 has 15 amino acids. The V gene lost 4 bases and the J gene lost 2 bases, with 14 bases spanning the gap. The CDR3 spells CASSGDTGLNTEAFF. Here the CDR3 DNA reads TGTGCCAGCAGTGGCGACACAGGGCTTAACACTGAAGCTTTCTTT.